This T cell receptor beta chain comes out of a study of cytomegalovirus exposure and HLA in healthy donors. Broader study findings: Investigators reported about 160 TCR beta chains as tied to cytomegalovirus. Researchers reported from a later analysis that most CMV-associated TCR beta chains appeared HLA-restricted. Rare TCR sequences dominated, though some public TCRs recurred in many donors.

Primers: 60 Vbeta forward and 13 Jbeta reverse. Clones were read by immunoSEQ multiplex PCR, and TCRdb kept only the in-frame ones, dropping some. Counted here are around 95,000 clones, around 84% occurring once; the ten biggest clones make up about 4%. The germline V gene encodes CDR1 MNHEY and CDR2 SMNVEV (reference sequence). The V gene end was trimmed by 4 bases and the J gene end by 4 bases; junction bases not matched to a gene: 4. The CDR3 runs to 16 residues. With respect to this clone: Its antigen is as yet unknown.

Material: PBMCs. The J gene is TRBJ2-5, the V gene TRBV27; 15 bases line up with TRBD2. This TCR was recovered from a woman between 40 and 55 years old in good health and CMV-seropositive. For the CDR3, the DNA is TGTGCCAGCAGTTCACCGGGACTAGCGGGAGGAGAGACCCAGTACTTC. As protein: CASSSPGLAGGETQYF.